Below, 4 T cell receptor beta chains from the same sample are listed, as sequenced in a study of blood T cell repertoires in COVID-19. The table came from immunoSEQ multiplex PCR; TCRdb's copy has only in-frame clones and leaves some out. Among 35,000 to 55,000 clones listed, about 88% were seen once. The source material was peripheral blood. The receptors shown here come from a man in his 70s with active COVID-19.

The chain employs TRBV7-2 and TRBJ2-7, with 12 bases matching TRBD2. The V gene's germline CDR1 is SGHTA and CDR2 FQGNSA. The trim removed 5 bases at V and 4 bases at J, leaving 6 bases unmatched. The CDR3 runs to 15 residues. CDR3 loop: CASSLRLAGEYEQYF. The CDR3 DNA sequence: TGTGCCAGCAGCCTGAGACTAGCGGGGGAATACGAGCAGTACTTC.

The gene calls are TRBV5-1 and TRBJ1-2, with D possibly TRBD1 on 5 matching bases. Trimming removed 0 bases at V and 8 bases at J, with 17 bases between. This CDR3 has 15 amino acids. Germline V CDR1 and CDR2: SGHRS, YFSETQ. CDR3 in DNA: TGCGCCAGCAGCTTGGTGGCAGGGTCATCAGGAGGCTACACCTTC. Translating it yields CASSLVAGSSGGYTF.

V gene TRBV9 combines with J gene TRBJ2-2; possible D gene TRBD2, 6 bases. V lost 0 bases, J lost 3 bases, and 12 bases lay in between. The CDR3 runs to 16 residues. Looked up from germline, CDR1 is SGDLS and CDR2 is YYNGEE. The chain's CDR3 is CASSVDRASDTGELFF. The CDR3 DNA is TGTGCCAGCAGCGTAGATCGGGCTAGCGACACCGGGGAGCTGTTTTTT.

The chain couples TRBV7-9 to TRBJ2-5, with D uncertain. This CDR3 comprises 13 residues. The germline V and J ends were trimmed by 1 base and 1 base, with 4 bases remaining between them. CDR1 SEHNR and CDR2 FQNEAQ come from the germline V gene (reference sequence). In DNA form, the CDR3 reads TGTGCCAGCAGCTTAGGAGCCCAAGAGACCCAGTACTTC. Amino acid sequence: CASSLGAQETQYF.